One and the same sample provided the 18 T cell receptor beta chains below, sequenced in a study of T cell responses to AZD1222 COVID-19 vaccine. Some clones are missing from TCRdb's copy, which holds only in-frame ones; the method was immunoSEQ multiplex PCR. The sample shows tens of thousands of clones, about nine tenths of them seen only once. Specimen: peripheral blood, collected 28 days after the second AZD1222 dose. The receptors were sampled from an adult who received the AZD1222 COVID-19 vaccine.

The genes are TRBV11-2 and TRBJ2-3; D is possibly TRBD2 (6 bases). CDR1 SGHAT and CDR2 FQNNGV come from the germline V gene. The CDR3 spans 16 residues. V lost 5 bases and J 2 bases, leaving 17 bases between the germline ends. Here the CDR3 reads CASSLAGGVVTDTQYF. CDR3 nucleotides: TGTGCCAGCAGCCTGGCTGGCGGGGTGGTCACAGATACGCAGTATTTT.

The CDR3 sequence is CAWGAGGSYEQYF. DNA of the CDR3: TGTGCCTGGGGGGCAGGGGGCAGCTACGAGCAGTACTTC. The genes are TRBV30 and TRBJ2-7, with TRBD1 matching over 8 bases. Germline CDR1 and CDR2: GTSNPN and SVGIG (reference sequence). This CDR3 region has 13 residues. Losses at the gene ends were 5 bases for V and 3 bases for J; bases not matched to a gene: 6.

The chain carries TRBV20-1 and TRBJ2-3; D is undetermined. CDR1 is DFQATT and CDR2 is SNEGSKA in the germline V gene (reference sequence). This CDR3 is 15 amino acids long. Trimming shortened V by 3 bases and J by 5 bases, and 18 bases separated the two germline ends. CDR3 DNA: TGCAGTGCTAGTATCCTGACAACGCCTGGAGATACGCAGTATTTT. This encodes CSASILTTPGDTQYF.

CDR3 protein: CAWSVGTASNQPQHF. The CDR3, as DNA: TGTGCCTGGAGTGTTGGGACAGCTAGCAATCAGCCCCAGCATTTT. This rearrangement joins TRBV30 to TRBJ1-5, with 7 nucleotides matching TRBD1. This CDR3 spans 15 amino acids. Losses at the gene ends were 0 bases for V and 0 bases for J; bases not matched to a gene: 2. Germline CDR1 reads GTSNPN; CDR2 reads SVGIG (reference sequence).

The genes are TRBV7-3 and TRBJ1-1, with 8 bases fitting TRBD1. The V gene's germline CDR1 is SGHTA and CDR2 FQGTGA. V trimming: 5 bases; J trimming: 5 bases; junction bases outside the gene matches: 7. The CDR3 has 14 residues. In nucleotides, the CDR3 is TGTGCCAGCAGCGCCCAGGGGGCCGGGACTGAAGCTTTCTTT. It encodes CASSAQGAGTEAFF.

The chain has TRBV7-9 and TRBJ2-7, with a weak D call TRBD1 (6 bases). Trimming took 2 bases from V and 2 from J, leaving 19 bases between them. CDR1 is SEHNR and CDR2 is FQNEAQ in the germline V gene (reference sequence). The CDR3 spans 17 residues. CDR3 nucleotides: TGTGCCAGCAGCTTACCGACGCGACAGGCCGACGCCTACGAGCAGTACTTC. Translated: CASSLPTRQADAYEQYF.

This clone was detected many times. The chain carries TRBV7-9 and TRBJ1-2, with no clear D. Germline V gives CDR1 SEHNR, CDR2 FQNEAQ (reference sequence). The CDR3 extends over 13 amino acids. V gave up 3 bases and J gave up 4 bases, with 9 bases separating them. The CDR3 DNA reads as TGTGCCAGCAGCTTGGAGACATGCTATGGCTACACCTTC. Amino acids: CASSLETCYGYTF.

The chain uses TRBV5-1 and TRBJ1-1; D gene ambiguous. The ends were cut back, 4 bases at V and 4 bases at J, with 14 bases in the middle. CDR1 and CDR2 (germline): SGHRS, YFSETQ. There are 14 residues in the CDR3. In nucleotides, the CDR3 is TGCGCCAGCAGCCCGGGAGGTCTGGGCACTGAAGCTTTCTTT. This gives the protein CASSPGGLGTEAFF.

The CDR3 region is CASSDLSGDSTDTQYF. In DNA, the CDR3 is TGTGCCAGCAGTGACCTTAGCGGGGATAGCACAGATACGCAGTATTTT. The chain is built from TRBV6-1 and TRBJ2-3; 8 bases are a match to TRBD2. J lost 0 bases, V lost 3 bases, and 5 bases had no gene match. Germline lookup yields CDR1 MNHNS and CDR2 SASEGT. There are 16 residues in the CDR3.

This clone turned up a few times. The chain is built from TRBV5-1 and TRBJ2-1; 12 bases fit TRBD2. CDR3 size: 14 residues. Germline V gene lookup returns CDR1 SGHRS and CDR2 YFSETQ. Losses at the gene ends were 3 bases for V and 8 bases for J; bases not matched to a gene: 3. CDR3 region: CASSSRLAGDEQFF. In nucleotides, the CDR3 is TGCGCCAGCAGCTCGAGACTAGCGGGGGATGAGCAGTTCTTC.

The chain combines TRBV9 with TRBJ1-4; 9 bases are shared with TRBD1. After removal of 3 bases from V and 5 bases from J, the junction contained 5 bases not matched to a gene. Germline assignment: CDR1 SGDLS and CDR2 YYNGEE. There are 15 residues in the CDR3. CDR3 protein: CASSGGQGLNEKLFF. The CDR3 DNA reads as TGTGCCAGCAGCGGGGGACAGGGTTTAAATGAAAAACTGTTTTTT.

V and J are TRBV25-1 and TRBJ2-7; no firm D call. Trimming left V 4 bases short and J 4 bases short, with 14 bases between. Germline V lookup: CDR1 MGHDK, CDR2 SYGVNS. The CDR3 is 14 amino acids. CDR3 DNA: TGTGCCAGCAGTGTCCCGCAGGATCCTTACGAGCAGTACTTC. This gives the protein CASSVPQDPYEQYF.

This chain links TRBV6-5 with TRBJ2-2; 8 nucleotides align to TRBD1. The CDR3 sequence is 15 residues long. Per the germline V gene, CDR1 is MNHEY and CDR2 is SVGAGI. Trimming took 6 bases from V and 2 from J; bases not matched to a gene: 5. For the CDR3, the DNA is TGTGCCAGCAGCCGGGACAGGACAAACACCGGGGAGCTGTTTTTT. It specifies CASSRDRTNTGELFF.

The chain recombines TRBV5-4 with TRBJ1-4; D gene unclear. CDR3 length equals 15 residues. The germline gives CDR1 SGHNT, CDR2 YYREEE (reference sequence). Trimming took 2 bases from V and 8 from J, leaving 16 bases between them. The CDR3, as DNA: TGTGCCAGCAGCTTCGGCCAAGGTGTGGGGGAAAAACTGTTTTTT. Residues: CASSFGQGVGEKLFF.

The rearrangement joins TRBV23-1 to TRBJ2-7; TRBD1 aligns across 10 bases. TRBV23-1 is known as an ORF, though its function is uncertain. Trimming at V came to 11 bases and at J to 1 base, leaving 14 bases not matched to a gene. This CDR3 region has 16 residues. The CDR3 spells CARTQPGQGKSYEQYF. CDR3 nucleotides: TGCGCCCGCACCCAGCCGGGACAGGGGAAGTCCTACGAGCAGTACTTC.

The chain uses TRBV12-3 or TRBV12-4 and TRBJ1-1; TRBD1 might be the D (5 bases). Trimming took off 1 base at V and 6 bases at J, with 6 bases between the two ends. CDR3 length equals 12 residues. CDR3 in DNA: TGTGCCAGCAGTTTAGGGGGGGCTGAAGCTTTCTTT. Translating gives CASSLGGAEAFF.

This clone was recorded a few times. The CDR3 reads CATSDTEEGGETQYF. The CDR3 nucleotides read TGTGCCACCAGTGACACCGAGGAGGGAGGAGAGACCCAGTACTTC. The chain carries TRBV24-1 and TRBJ2-5; D might be TRBD2 (6 bases). This CDR3 is 15 amino acids long. Germline V CDR1 and CDR2: KGHDR, SFDVKD. Trimming took 4 bases from V and 4 from J, leaving 15 bases between them.

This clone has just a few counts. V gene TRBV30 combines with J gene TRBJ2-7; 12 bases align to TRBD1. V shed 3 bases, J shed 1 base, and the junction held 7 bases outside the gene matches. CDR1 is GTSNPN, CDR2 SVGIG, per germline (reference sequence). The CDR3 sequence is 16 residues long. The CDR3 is CAWSVPGQGASYEQYF. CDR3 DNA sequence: TGTGCCTGGAGCGTCCCGGGACAGGGGGCATCCTACGAGCAGTACTTC.